The following is a TCR beta chain sequence with its context. At one end the junction does not follow the germline gene, possibly because of a read error. The source of the sample is a study of T cells in Graves' hyperthyroidism and ophthalmopathy. Study at large: Once the initial diagnosis was made, peripheral blood was obtained before any treatment.

Regions amplified from RNA transcripts were the TCR beta CDR3 regions. The study used the HTBI primer set for a first-round RT-PCR of the TCR CDR3. TCRdb redid the calling of the multiplex PCR reads with MiXCR, one entry per CDR3 protein. The sample records some 800,000 distinct CDR3 sequences, 38% being singletons. Graves' hyperthyroidism was deemed stable absent ophthalmopathy progression within 18 months. Fresh peripheral blood, around 10 ml, yielded the PBMCs. The germline V gene encodes CDR1 ENHRY and CDR2 SYGVKD. The CDR3 covers 15 residues. The sequenced sample consisted of blood. The gene calls are TRBV10-3 and TRBJ2-2; TRBD1 is a possible D gene (6 bases). This receptor was identified in a man between 18 and 35 years old with Graves' hyperthyroidism. DNA for the CDR3: TGTGCCAGCAGTCCGACCATTGGACAGCCCGGGGAGCTGTTTTTT. Its translation is CASSPTIGQPGELFF.